These 7 T cell receptor beta chains were all obtained from the same sample, sequenced in a study of control samples from healthy donors and cancer patients. Clones were read by immunoSEQ multiplex PCR, and TCRdb kept only the in-frame ones, dropping some. The sample includes fewer than 200,000 clones, around 90% of them seen just once. Sequencing used blood. Source of these receptors: a man younger than 45 in good health.

The V gene is TRBV12-3 or TRBV12-4, the J gene TRBJ2-7, with D perhaps TRBD1 (5 bases). The V gene lost 2 bases and the J gene lost 6 bases, with 8 bases spanning the gap. There are 12 residues in the CDR3. Here the CDR3 DNA reads TGTGCCAGCAGTTTATCAGGGTTCGAGCAGTACTTC. It codes for CASSLSGFEQYF.

This chain uses TRBV19 with TRBJ2-1, with D possibly matching TRBD2 (6 bases). Germline CDR1 and CDR2: LNHDA and SQIVND (reference sequence). The V end was cut by 6 bases, the J end by 0 bases, with 9 bases between. The CDR3 extends over 14 amino acids. CDR3 DNA sequence: TGTGCCAGTAGGCCGGGGGACTCCTACAATGAGCAGTTCTTC. It translates to CASRPGDSYNEQFF.

This clone was seen once. CDR3 sequence (DNA): TGTGCCAGCAGCGTAGGAACGCAGGGGTTAGAGACCCAGTACTTC. The encoded protein is CASSVGTQGLETQYF. The V gene is TRBV9, the J gene TRBJ2-5; D may be TRBD1 (6 bases). The germline CDR1 and CDR2 sequences are SGDLS and YYNGEE. This CDR3 has 15 amino acids. V lost 0 bases, J lost 4 bases, and 13 bases lay in between.

The gene calls are TRBV6-5 and TRBJ2-7, with 7 nucleotides matching TRBD2. The V gene's germline CDR1 is MNHEY and CDR2 SVGAGI. The ends lost 0 bases at V and 4 bases at J; junction bases unmatched: 9. The CDR3 sequence is 16 residues long. The CDR3 reads CASSYSVGGRKYEQYF. The CDR3 coding sequence is TGTGCCAGCAGTTACTCCGTTGGCGGGAGAAAGTACGAGCAGTACTTC.

V gene TRBV7-2 combines with J gene TRBJ2-3, with D uncertain. The CDR3 totals 14 residues. V was pared by 1 base and J by 4 bases, with 9 bases between. Germline V gene lookup returns CDR1 SGHTA and CDR2 FQGNSA. CDR3 amino acids: CASSLGFSADTQYF. CDR3 DNA sequence: TGTGCCAGCAGCTTAGGTTTCTCGGCAGATACGCAGTATTTT.

The chain links TRBV3-1 (or the pseudogene TRBV3-2) to TRBJ2-4; D not resolved. The ends were cut back, 4 bases at V and 7 bases at J, with 8 bases in the middle. The CDR3 loop spans 12 amino acids. Germline CDR1 reads LGHDT; CDR2 reads YNNKEL (reference sequence). The DNA for the CDR3 is TGTGCCAGCAGCCCTTCGTTGAACATTCAGTACTTC. Translation: CASSPSLNIQYF.

This clone was detected only once. The rearrangement uses TRBV7-8 and TRBJ2-7, with D possibly being TRBD1 (5 bases). The V gene lost 0 bases and the J gene lost 3 bases, with 12 bases spanning the gap. The CDR3 loop spans 15 amino acids. From germline, CDR1 is SGHVS and CDR2 FQNEAQ. The CDR3: CASSLARVTFYEQYF. The CDR3 DNA reads TGTGCCAGCAGCTTAGCCAGGGTAACTTTCTACGAGCAGTACTTC.